These 29 T cell receptor beta chains originate from one sample sequenced in a study of early T cells in non-severe SARS-CoV-2 infection. TCRdb processed the 5' RACE reads anew with MiXCR; each CDR3 protein has one entry. Among about 61,000 distinct CDR3 sequences, approximately 11% were seen once, and the ten largest hold around 1.8%. Sequences were obtained from whole blood. These receptors all come from an adult who was a healthcare worker with PCR-confirmed SARS-CoV-2 infection or an uninfected control (not recorded which).

The gene calls are TRBV4-2 and TRBJ2-3; a weak D match, TRBD1 (5 bases). V was trimmed by 0 bases and J by 5 bases, leaving 12 bases between them. In germline, CDR1 is LGHNA, CDR2 YNFKEQ. There are 15 residues in the CDR3. The CDR3 region is CASSQDPQGLDTQYF. The CDR3 coding sequence is TGTGCCAGCAGCCAAGATCCTCAGGGCCTAGATACGCAGTATTTT.

This clonotype was recorded many times. The rearrangement uses TRBV29-1 and TRBJ2-3; D is perhaps TRBD1 (6 bases). Germline CDR1 is SQVTM and CDR2 is ANQGSEA. This CDR3 is 14 amino acids long. The V and J ends lost 4 bases and 0 bases respectively, with 11 bases between them. The CDR3: CSVAQGPSTDTQYF. The CDR3 region has the DNA TGCAGCGTTGCCCAGGGGCCTAGCACAGATACGCAGTATTTT.

The chain recombines TRBV11-2 with TRBJ1-2; perhaps TRBD1 as D (6 bases). Looked up from germline, CDR1 is SGHAT and CDR2 is FQNNGV. Trimming took 1 base from V and 4 from J, leaving 16 bases between them. The CDR3 is 16 amino acids. Here the CDR3 DNA reads TGTGCCAGCAGCTTAGTCGGGGGCAGGGACGCCTATGGCTACACCTTC. This encodes CASSLVGGRDAYGYTF.

Ten or more counts support this clonotype. The chain joins TRBV5-1 to TRBJ1-1, with 9 bases aligning to TRBD1. Germline-derived CDR1 and CDR2 are SGHRS and YFSETQ. The CDR3 is 14 residues long. V lost 2 bases to trimming and J lost 5 bases; unmatched junction nucleotides: 4. The CDR3 DNA reads as TGCGCCAGCAGCTTAACAGGGGGCCAAACTGAAGCTTTCTTT. Translated: CASSLTGGQTEAFF.

CDR3: CATNGVNHRGDTQYF. As DNA, the CDR3 is TGTGCCACCAACGGGGTCAACCACAGGGGAGATACGCAGTATTTT. The chain has TRBV6-2 or TRBV6-3 and TRBJ2-3; 7 bases align to TRBD1. The CDR3 runs 15 residues. Per germline, CDR1 MNHEY and CDR2 SVGEGT. The V gene end was trimmed by 10 bases and the J gene end by 5 bases; junction bases not matched to a gene: 15.

This chain connects TRBV2 to TRBJ1-6; TRBD1 aligns across 9 bases. The CDR3 loop spans 14 amino acids. J lost 8 bases, V lost 7 bases, and 6 bases had no gene match. Germline-derived CDR1 and CDR2 are SNHLY and FYNNEI. The CDR3 sequence: CASTIDRGDSPLHF. CDR3 nucleotide sequence: TGTGCCAGCACTATCGACAGGGGGGATTCACCCCTCCACTTT.

The chain is built from TRBV10-3 and TRBJ1-1; D not resolved. This CDR3 region has 14 residues. V shed 2 bases and J shed 5 bases, with 12 bases lying between them. Germline CDR1 reads ENHRY; CDR2 reads SYGVKD. CDR3 in DNA: TGTGCCATCAGTGAGGGAGGGAGGGAAACTGAAGCTTTCTTT. Translated, it gives CAISEGGRETEAFF.

The chain recombines TRBV29-1 with TRBJ2-7, with TRBD1 matching 8 bases. J was trimmed by 4 bases and V by 5 bases; bases with no gene match: 7. This CDR3 spans 13 amino acids. Germline assignment: CDR1 SQVTM and CDR2 ANQGSEA. The CDR3 bases are TGCAGCGTTACGGGACAGGTCCTGTACGAGCAGTACTTC. This sequence encodes CSVTGQVLYEQYF.

This clonotype was found a few times. This chain joins TRBV7-2 and TRBJ2-1, with 9 bases identical to TRBD1. The CDR3 consists of 13 residues. After removal of 5 bases from V and 6 bases from J, the junction contained 2 bases not matched to a gene. CDR1 and CDR2 (germline): SGHTA, FQGNSA. The CDR3: CASSRTGANEQFF. The CDR3 DNA reads TGTGCCAGCAGCCGGACAGGGGCCAATGAGCAGTTCTTC.

This clonotype was counted a single time. At one boundary the junction diverges from the germline segment, which might be a read error. J is TRBJ2-1 and V is TRBV11-2, with D tentatively TRBD1 or TRBD2 (6 bases each). The germline gives CDR1 SGHAT, CDR2 FQNNGV. The CDR3 has 13 amino acids. CDR3 bases: TGTGTCAGCAGCTCTCAGCTCGGGGGCGAGCAGTTCTTC. Its protein is CVSSSQLGGEQFF. The full variable domain, in which reference TRBV11-2 and TRBJ2-1 provide the parts outside the CDR3, is EAGVAQSPRYKIIEKRQSVAFWCNPISGHATLYWYQQILGQGPKLLIQFQNNGVVDDSQLPKDRFSAERLKGVDSTLKIQPAKLEDSAVYLCVSSSQLGGEQFFGPGTRLTVL.

This chain connects TRBV7-9 to TRBJ1-1; D not certain. The germline V and J ends were trimmed by 5 bases and 5 bases, with 6 bases remaining between them. The CDR3 is 11 residues long. The germline CDR1 and CDR2 sequences are SEHNR and FQNEAQ (reference sequence). The CDR3 nucleotides read TGTGCCAGCAGCCCAGCTACTGAAGCTTTCTTT. As protein: CASSPATEAFF. Complete variable domain (other parts from reference TRBV7-9 and TRBJ1-1): DTGVSQNPRHKITKRGQNVTFRCDPISEHNRLYWYRQTLGQGPEFLTYFQNEAQLEKSRLLSDRFSAERPKGSFSTLEIQRTEQGDSAMYLCASSPATEAFFGQGTRLTVV.

This clonotype was counted at least ten times. The genes are TRBV6-2 or TRBV6-3 and TRBJ1-1; D remains ambiguous. The germline CDR1 and CDR2 sequences are MNHEY and SVGEGT. The CDR3 length is 12 residues. Trimming cost V 7 bases and J 1 base, with 7 bases left between them. CDR3 nucleotides: TGTGCCAGCATCCGGGAGAACACTGAAGCTTTCTTT. Protein sequence: CASIRENTEAFF.

This clonotype came up many times. The CDR3 loop is CASSRGLADTQYF. The DNA for the CDR3 is TGTGCCAGCAGCCGCGGACTAGCGGATACGCAGTATTTT. The genes are TRBV7-9 and TRBJ2-3, with 9 bases identical to TRBD2. J was trimmed by 6 bases and V by 5 bases; bases with no gene match: 3. The germline V gene has CDR1 SEHNR and CDR2 FQNEAQ (reference sequence). The CDR3 has 13 amino acids.

This clonotype was observed a few times. The CDR3: CASSVFAGTSITGANVLTF. Here the CDR3 DNA reads TGTGCCAGCAGCGTATTCGCCGGGACGTCAATAACTGGGGCCAACGTCCTGACTTTC. The gene calls are TRBV9 and TRBJ2-6; TRBD1 or TRBD2 may be the D gene (5 bases each). The CDR3 covers 19 residues. Trimming removed 1 base from V and 2 bases from J, with 19 bases in between. The germline CDR1 and CDR2 sequences are SGDLS and YYNGEE.

This clonotype was found a few times. CDR3 loop: CASSPGGAGETQYF. CDR3 in DNA: TGTGCCAGCAGTCCCGGGGGGGCCGGGGAGACCCAGTACTTC. The V gene is TRBV13, the J gene TRBJ2-5, with TRBD2 identical over 8 bases. CDR3 length equals 14 residues. The trim removed 6 bases at V and 5 bases at J, leaving 8 bases unmatched. Germline CDR1 PRHDT, CDR2 FYEKMQ (reference sequence).

This clonotype was picked up many times. The CDR3 DNA follows: TGCGCCAGCAGCTTCAGGCCCGACTCCTACGAGCAGTACTTC. Amino acids: CASSFRPDSYEQYF. The V and J genes are TRBV5-1 and TRBJ2-7; D remains ambiguous. V was pared by 2 bases and J by 0 bases, with 9 bases between. This CDR3 is 14 amino acids long. Per germline, CDR1 SGHRS and CDR2 YFSETQ.

This clonotype was found a few times. The V call is TRBV7-2, the J call TRBJ2-3; 13 bases agree with TRBD2. This CDR3 comprises 16 residues. The V gene end was trimmed by 5 bases and the J gene end by 1 base; junction bases not matched to a gene: 3. Germline loops: CDR1 SGHTA, CDR2 FQGNSA. The CDR3 is CASSPGLAGGTDTQYF. The CDR3 DNA follows: TGTGCCAGCAGCCCAGGACTAGCGGGGGGCACAGATACGCAGTATTTT.

This clonotype was counted only a few times. This sequence joins TRBV29-1 and TRBJ2-3; D is undetermined. Germline CDR1 and CDR2: SQVTM and ANQGSEA. V lost 4 bases to trimming and J lost 2 bases, with 13 bases between them. The CDR3 loop spans 14 amino acids. DNA of the CDR3: TGCAGCGTTGTGGCCCGGCTACCCACAGATACGCAGTATTTT. Protein sequence: CSVVARLPTDTQYF.

This clonotype occurred many times. The chain employs TRBV6-6 and TRBJ1-6, with D unclear. Germline loops: CDR1 MNHNY, CDR2 SVGAGI (reference sequence). The CDR3 sequence is 14 residues long. The V end lost 2 bases, the J end lost 8 bases, and 10 bases lay between the germline ends. CDR3 sequence reads: CASSYTGSDSPLHF. CDR3 nucleotides: TGTGCCAGCAGTTACACGGGCTCCGATTCACCCCTCCACTTT.

This clonotype came up a few times. J is TRBJ2-2 and V is TRBV6-5; 8 bases map to TRBD2. Germline CDR1 MNHEY, CDR2 SVGAGI. The CDR3 is 15 residues long. Unmatched junction bases numbered 6, after V lost 6 bases and J lost 3 bases. The CDR3 DNA is TGTGCCAGCAGGATACTAGCGGAGTACACCGGGGAGCTGTTTTTT. Translation: CASRILAEYTGELFF.

This clonotype showed up many times. The chain links TRBV12-3 or TRBV12-4 to TRBJ2-3; D is undetermined. The V end lost 1 base, the J end lost 9 bases, and 14 bases lay between the germline ends. CDR3 length equals 14 residues. This CDR3 is CASSLGWVKVTQYF. CDR3 DNA sequence: TGTGCCAGCAGTTTAGGCTGGGTAAAAGTAACGCAGTATTTT.

This clonotype was counted ten times or more. The CDR3 DNA follows: TGTGCCAGCAGCCTCGAAGACAGGCTCAGGGGCTACACCTTC. This translates into CASSLEDRLRGYTF. The genes are TRBV7-2 and TRBJ1-2, with D perhaps TRBD1 (6 bases). The CDR3 extends over 14 amino acids. The V end was cut by 5 bases, the J end by 8 bases, with 18 bases between. CDR1 and CDR2 from the germline V gene are SGHTA and FQGNSA.

Only a few counts were recorded for this clonotype. The genes are TRBV28 and TRBJ1-6; 8 nucleotides align to TRBD1. Germline CDR1 MDHEN, CDR2 SYDVKM. J was trimmed by 7 bases and V by 10 bases; bases with no gene match: 12. The CDR3 consists of 15 residues. The CDR3 region has the DNA TGTGCCATCCCCTCACGAACAGGGGGGAATTCACCCCTCCACTTT. Its protein product is CAIPSRTGGNSPLHF.

This clonotype was counted many times. This rearrangement joins TRBV7-8 to TRBJ2-1; maybe TRBD2 (6 bases). Germline CDR1 is SGHVS and CDR2 is FQNEAQ. The CDR3 extends over 16 amino acids. Trimming took 1 base from V and 6 from J, leaving 16 bases between them. CDR3 region: CASSLGPLRGGNEQFF. CDR3 DNA: TGTGCCAGCAGCTTAGGTCCCCTACGGGGAGGCAATGAGCAGTTCTTC.

V and J are TRBV5-1 and TRBJ2-2; no definite D call. The CDR3 is 15 amino acids. V shed 0 bases and J shed 6 bases, with 12 bases lying between them. Germline lookup yields CDR1 SGHRS and CDR2 YFSETQ. The CDR3 DNA sequence: TGCGCCAGCAGCTTGGTGGCCAGTGGTCCCGGGGAGCTGTTTTTT. It specifies CASSLVASGPGELFF.

The chain links TRBV29-1 to TRBJ2-3; TRBD1 is a possible D gene (5 bases). V lost 6 bases, J lost 5 bases, and 12 bases lay in between. Germline V gene data show CDR1 as SQVTM and CDR2 as ANQGSEA. This CDR3 region has 12 residues. This CDR3 reads CSVAERGDTQYF. The DNA for the CDR3 is TGCAGCGTAGCTGAAAGGGGAGATACGCAGTATTTT.

At least ten counts were recorded for this clonotype. The V gene is TRBV6-1, the J gene TRBJ2-1; TRBD2 agrees at 11 bases. Germline lookup yields CDR1 MNHNS and CDR2 SASEGT. Losses at the gene ends were 6 bases for V and 10 bases for J; bases not matched to a gene: 8. The CDR3 is made up of 14 amino acids. CDR3 bases: TGTGCCAGCAGGGTAGCGGGGGGGCGAGCCGAGCAGTTCTTC. Its protein is CASRVAGGRAEQFF.

This clonotype has a handful of counts. The rearrangement joins TRBV5-4 to TRBJ2-2, with TRBD1 matching 8 bases. V lost 2 bases to trimming and J lost 5 bases; unmatched junction nucleotides: 8. Germline V gene lookup returns CDR1 SGHNT and CDR2 YYREEE (reference sequence). This CDR3 has 16 amino acids. CDR3 amino acids: CASSFPDRGRTGELFF. The CDR3 coding sequence is TGTGCCAGCAGCTTTCCCGACAGGGGAAGGACCGGGGAGCTGTTTTTT. Full variable domain (rest looked up from reference TRBV5-4 and TRBJ2-2): ETGVTQSPTHLIKTRGQQVTLRCSSQSGHNTVSWYQQALGQGPQFIFQYYREEENGRGNFPPRFSGLQFPNYSSELNVNALELDDSALYLCASSFPDRGRTGELFFGEGSRLTVL.

This clonotype has a count of ten or more. The chain uses TRBV12-3 or TRBV12-4 and TRBJ1-5; D not resolved. CDR3 size: 15 residues. Trimming pared 5 bases from V and 2 bases from J, leaving 13 bases between. CDR3 protein: CASSNRRVRNQPQHF. The CDR3 DNA sequence: TGTGCCAGCAGTAATAGGAGAGTACGCAATCAGCCCCAGCATTTT.